The 11 T cell receptor beta chains given below trace back to one sample, sequenced in a study of CXCR3-negative and CXCR3-positive naive CD8 T cells (dated by TCRdb to about 2019). General findings and caveats noted by the study authors: TRB CDR3s from CXCR3-positive naive cells showed higher hydrophobicity (lower Kidera factor 4), lower energy, and higher strength and volume indices than CXCR3-negative naive cells.

Antigen specificity for these receptors is unknown. The instrument given in TCRdb is NextSeq 550. The Human TCR Profiling Kit (MiLaboratory) was used to prepare UMI-labeled 5' RACE TRB cDNA libraries. The reads, reprocessed by TCRdb, yield one row per CDR3 protein sequence and no DNA. This sample's table carries roughly 55,000 distinct CDR3 sequences. The top ten hold around 0.5% of the sample. The sequencing sample was made of naive CXCR3+ CD8+ T cells from blood. The sample's cell subset or site label, in plain terms: CD45RO-CCR7+CD27+CD95- naive CD8+ T cells expressing CXCR3 (TNR3+). The receptors come from a human donor in good health. Some clones in this sample may be carry-over from other donors' samples.

V is TRBV28 and J is TRBJ1-4; the D call of TRBD1 rests on TCRdb alone, since no DNA is present to check it. This CDR3 is built from 15 residues. Looked up from germline, CDR1 is MDHEN and CDR2 is SYDVKM. CDR3: CASRWGTRTNEKLFF.

The chain recombines TRBV6-2 or TRBV6-3 with TRBJ2-7; the D call of TRBD1 rests on TCRdb alone, since no DNA is present to check it. The length of the CDR3 is 14 residues. CDR1 and CDR2 from the germline V gene are MNHEY and SVGEGT. The CDR3: CASSYFGTDYEQYF.

The chain recombines TRBV29-1 with TRBJ1-1; the TCRdb D gene call, TRBD1, has no DNA to confirm it. Germline V lookup: CDR1 SQVTM, CDR2 ANQGSEA. The CDR3 consists of 17 residues. The CDR3 here is CSVAQAGTGRMNTEAFF.

V and J are TRBV5-1 and TRBJ2-5; the TCRdb D gene call, TRBD2, has no DNA to confirm it. Germline lookup yields CDR1 SGHRS and CDR2 YFSETQ. The CDR3 runs 14 residues. CDR3 sequence reads: CASSPYSRYETQYF.

The chain employs TRBV14 and TRBJ2-5; TCRdb indicates TRBD2, and absent DNA this call remains unverified. This CDR3 contains 16 residues. Germline CDR1 and CDR2: SGHDN and FVKESK. This chain's CDR3 is CASSPMTSGGPGTQYF.

The rearrangement uses TRBV6-2 or TRBV6-3 and TRBJ1-1; TCRdb's D gene call, TRBD1, goes unchecked for lack of DNA. Germline lookup yields CDR1 MNHEY and CDR2 SVGEGT. The CDR3 runs 16 residues. This CDR3 reads CASSYLRGRMNTEAFF.

This chain connects TRBV7-7 to TRBJ2-1; no DNA is available, so the TRBD1 call from TCRdb remains unchecked. This CDR3 has 18 amino acids. Germline V CDR1 and CDR2: SSHAT, FNYEAQ (reference sequence). This chain's CDR3 is CASSLAPTEGQNYNEQFF. Using reference TRBV7-7 and TRBJ2-1 for the parts outside the CDR3, the full variable domain is GAGVSQSPRYKVTKRGQDVTLRCDPISSHATLYWYQQALGQGPEFLTYFNYEAQPDKSGLPSDRFSAERPEGSISTLTIQRTEQRDSAMYRCASSLAPTEGQNYNEQFFGPGTRLTVL.

The chain links TRBV5-5 to TRBJ2-5. This CDR3 has 13 residues. Germline-derived CDR1 and CDR2 are SGHKS and YYEKEE (reference sequence). The CDR3 here is CASSLDIPETQYF.

The rearrangement links TRBV5-1 to TRBJ2-1; the D call of TRBD1 rests on TCRdb alone, since no DNA is present to check it. The CDR3 has 16 residues. Germline-derived CDR1 and CDR2 are SGHRS and YFSETQ. The CDR3 sequence: CASSLVAGGPYNEQFF.

V is TRBV3-2 and J is TRBJ1-3; TCRdb lists TRBD1, though no DNA is available to test this call. TRBV3-2 is a pseudogene segment. This CDR3 is built from 14 residues. The CDR3 here is CASSQGQERGTIYF.

The CDR3 is CSARGFDKSTNEKLFF. The chain has TRBV20-1 and TRBJ1-4. This CDR3 has 16 amino acids. CDR1 and CDR2 (germline): DFQATT, SNEGSKA (reference sequence).